This record covers a single TCR beta chain. Its antigen is not known. The CDR3 covers 16 residues. Trimming left V 5 bases short and J 1 base short, with 12 bases between. CDR1 is MNHEY, CDR2 SMNVEV, per germline (reference sequence). The sample is drawn from a study of blood T cells in healthy people across ages. The authors ran a second PCR of roughly 6 to 12 cycles using a sample-barcoded 5' primer and a J-beta primer mix. MiXCR was run by TCRdb on the 5' RACE reads, yielding one entry per CDR3 protein. The sample includes around 1.7 million distinct CDR3 sequences, about 30% seen only once; the top ten take 7.7%. Study outcomes and limitations: Estimates of diversity drawn from one million T cells were considered underestimates. It was not known whether donors were CMV positive (a possible confounder of expanded clonotype changes).

V gene TRBV27 combines with J gene TRBJ1-6, with TRBD1 as a possible D gene (5 bases). This sequence originates from a young woman in good health. Sequencing input: blood. In nucleotides, the CDR3 is TGTGCCAGCAGTCCCCTGGCAGGGTCCTATAATTCACCCCTCCACTTT. Protein product: CASSPLAGSYNSPLHF.